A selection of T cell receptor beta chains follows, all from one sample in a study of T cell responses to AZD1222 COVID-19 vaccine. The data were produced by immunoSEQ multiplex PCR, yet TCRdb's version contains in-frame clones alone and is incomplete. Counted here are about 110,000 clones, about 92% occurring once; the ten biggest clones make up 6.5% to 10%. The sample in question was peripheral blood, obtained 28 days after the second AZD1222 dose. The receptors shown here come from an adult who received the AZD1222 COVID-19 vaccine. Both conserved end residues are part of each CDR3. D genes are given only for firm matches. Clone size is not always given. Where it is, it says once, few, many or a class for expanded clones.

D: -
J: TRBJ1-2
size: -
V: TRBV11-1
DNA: TGTGCCAGCAGCCGCTCAGGGAGTAAGGGCTACACCTTC
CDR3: CASSRSGSKGYTF

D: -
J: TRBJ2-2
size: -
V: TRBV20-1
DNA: TGCAGTGCTAGTAGTCAGTTAACCGGGGAGCTGTTTTTT
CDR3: CSASSQLTGELFF

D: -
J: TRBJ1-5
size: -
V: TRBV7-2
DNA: TGTGCCAGCAGCGCCGGGACACCCAACGGGCCCCAGCATTTT
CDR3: CASSAGTPNGPQHF

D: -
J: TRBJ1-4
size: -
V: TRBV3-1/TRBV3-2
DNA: TGTGCCAGCAGCCAAGCTATCCCAAAACTGTTTTTT
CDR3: CASSQAIPKLFF

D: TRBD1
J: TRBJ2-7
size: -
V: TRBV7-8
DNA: TGTGCCAGCAGCCCCGACAGGGAGAACTACGAGCAGTACTTC
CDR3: CASSPDRENYEQYF

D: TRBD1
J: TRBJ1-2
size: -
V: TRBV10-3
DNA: TGTGCCATCGGGGACAGGGGGTTCCTTGGCTACACCTTC
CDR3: CAIGDRGFLGYTF

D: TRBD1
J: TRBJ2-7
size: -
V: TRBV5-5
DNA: TGTGCCAGCAGCTTGTGGGCTCAGGGGGCCGGGTCATACGAGCAGTACTTC
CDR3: CASSLWAQGAGSYEQYF

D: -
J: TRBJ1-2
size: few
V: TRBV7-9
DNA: TGTGCCAGCAGTTCCGGGACCCCATCTGGCTACACCTTC
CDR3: CASSSGTPSGYTF

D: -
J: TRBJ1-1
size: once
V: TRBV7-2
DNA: TGTGCCAGCAGCTCACAGCCCCAAATAAACACTGAAGCTTTCTTT
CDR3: CASSSQPQINTEAFF

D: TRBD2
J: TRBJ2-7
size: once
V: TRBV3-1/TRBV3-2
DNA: TGTGCCAGCAGCCAAGGGGGGGGAATCGGCGCGCAGTACTTC
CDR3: CASSQGGGIGAQYF

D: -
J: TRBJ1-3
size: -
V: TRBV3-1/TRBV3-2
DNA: TGTGCCAGCAGCCCCACAAGGGGAGGAAACACCATATATTTT
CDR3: CASSPTRGGNTIYF

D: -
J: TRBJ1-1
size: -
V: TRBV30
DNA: TGTGCCTGGAGCCGCTGGGGGGGCACTGAAGCTTTCTTT
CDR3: CAWSRWGGTEAFF